A selection of T cell receptor beta chains follows, all from one sample in a study of blood T cell repertoires in COVID-19. Sequenced by immunoSEQ multiplex PCR; TCRdb stores in-frame clones only, minus some. The profile covers about 220,000 clones, with 65% to 90% appearing a single time and about 8.9% taken by the ten largest. Sequencing input: peripheral blood. Receptor source: a man in his fifties or sixties with active or convalescent COVID-19. CDR3s include the opening cysteine and the closing phenylalanine or tryptophan. Fields, in order: CDR3 length, clone size, D gene, J gene, V gene, CDR3 protein, CDR3 DNA. The D gene is left open where the match is weak. The size entry is marked missing in some rows and otherwise reads once, few, many or a size class.

cdr3_length: 15; clone_size: .; d_call: TRBD1; j_call: TRBJ2-7; v_call: TRBV6-5; cdr3_aa: CASRRLLGQGVEQYF; cdr3_nt: TGTGCCAGCAGACGCTTACTTGGACAGGGAGTCGAGCAGTACTTC
cdr3_length: 15; clone_size: .; d_call: TRBD1; j_call: TRBJ1-5; v_call: TRBV5-1; cdr3_aa: CASSFYRGPNQPQHF; cdr3_nt: TGCGCCAGCAGCTTCTACAGGGGGCCCAATCAGCCCCAGCATTTT
cdr3_length: 13; clone_size: .; d_call: .; j_call: TRBJ1-2; v_call: TRBV15; cdr3_aa: CATSQRQDYGYTF; cdr3_nt: TGTGCCACCAGCCAGAGACAGGACTATGGCTACACCTTC
cdr3_length: 17; clone_size: many; d_call: .; j_call: TRBJ1-6; v_call: TRBV6-1; cdr3_aa: CASSEYGTGTKDSPLHF; cdr3_nt: TGTGCCAGCAGTGAATATGGTACGGGGACTAAGGATTCACCCCTCCACTTT
cdr3_length: 17; clone_size: .; d_call: .; j_call: TRBJ1-6; v_call: TRBV5-4; cdr3_aa: CASSLVSGGYGNSPLHF; cdr3_nt: TGTGCCAGCAGCTTGGTGTCGGGGGGCTATGGTAATTCACCCCTCCACTTT
cdr3_length: 15; clone_size: .; d_call: .; j_call: TRBJ1-2; v_call: TRBV4-3; cdr3_aa: CASSQERGRVSGYTF; cdr3_nt: TGCGCCAGCAGCCAAGAAAGAGGGAGAGTTAGTGGCTACACCTTC
cdr3_length: 15; clone_size: .; d_call: .; j_call: TRBJ1-3; v_call: TRBV6-5; cdr3_aa: CASSSQGSAGNTIYF; cdr3_nt: TGTGCCAGCAGTTCCCAGGGAAGCGCAGGAAACACCATATATTTT
cdr3_length: 14; clone_size: .; d_call: .; j_call: TRBJ2-5; v_call: TRBV2; cdr3_aa: CASRRQGGSGTQYF; cdr3_nt: TGTGCCAGCAGGAGACAAGGAGGGTCTGGGACCCAGTACTTC
cdr3_length: 14; clone_size: .; d_call: TRBD1; j_call: TRBJ1-5; v_call: TRBV20-1; cdr3_aa: CSASESGGLQPQHF; cdr3_nt: TGCAGTGCTAGTGAGTCAGGGGGCCTTCAGCCCCAGCATTTT
cdr3_length: 15; clone_size: .; d_call: .; j_call: TRBJ2-1; v_call: TRBV3-1/TRBV3-2; cdr3_aa: CASSPYGQAQDEQFF; cdr3_nt: TGTGCCAGCAGCCCGTATGGGCAGGCACAGGATGAGCAGTTCTTC
cdr3_length: 15; clone_size: .; d_call: TRBD2; j_call: TRBJ2-3; v_call: TRBV6-5; cdr3_aa: CASSLSGRAPDTQYF; cdr3_nt: TGTGCCAGCAGCTTGAGCGGGAGGGCCCCCGATACGCAGTATTTT
cdr3_length: 17; clone_size: .; d_call: .; j_call: TRBJ1-1; v_call: TRBV10-1; cdr3_aa: CASSDPRAGWMDTEAFF; cdr3_nt: TGCGCCAGCAGTGATCCTAGGGCAGGGTGGATGGACACTGAAGCTTTCTTT
cdr3_length: 15; clone_size: .; d_call: TRBD1; j_call: TRBJ2-7; v_call: TRBV19; cdr3_aa: CASSSGTGLSYEQYF; cdr3_nt: TGTGCCAGTAGTTCCGGGACAGGGCTGTCCTACGAGCAGTACTTC
cdr3_length: 15; clone_size: .; d_call: TRBD2; j_call: TRBJ2-5; v_call: TRBV25-1; cdr3_aa: CASSPRLAGGETQYF; cdr3_nt: TGTGCCAGCAGTCCACGACTAGCGGGAGGGGAGACCCAGTACTTC
cdr3_length: 13; clone_size: .; d_call: .; j_call: TRBJ2-5; v_call: TRBV5-1; cdr3_aa: CASSTGFEETQYF; cdr3_nt: TGCGCCAGCAGCACAGGGTTTGAAGAGACCCAGTACTTC
cdr3_length: 15; clone_size: .; d_call: .; j_call: TRBJ1-2; v_call: TRBV5-1; cdr3_aa: CASSLTGLQDYGYTF; cdr3_nt: TGCGCCAGCAGCTTAACAGGGCTCCAGGACTATGGCTACACCTTC
cdr3_length: 17; clone_size: .; d_call: TRBD1; j_call: TRBJ2-3; v_call: TRBV7-3; cdr3_aa: CASSLTQGVSSTDTQYF; cdr3_nt: TGTGCCAGCAGCTTAACACAGGGGGTTTCTTCCACAGATACGCAGTATTTT
cdr3_length: 13; clone_size: .; d_call: .; j_call: TRBJ2-5; v_call: TRBV4-3; cdr3_aa: CASSQVTGETQYF; cdr3_nt: TGCGCCAGCAGCCAAGTCACGGGGGAGACCCAGTACTTC
cdr3_length: 16; clone_size: .; d_call: .; j_call: TRBJ2-3; v_call: TRBV18; cdr3_aa: CASSPLVAASTDTQYF; cdr3_nt: TGTGCCAGCTCACCACTCGTAGCGGCTAGCACAGATACGCAGTATTTT
cdr3_length: 15; clone_size: .; d_call: .; j_call: TRBJ1-3; v_call: TRBV18; cdr3_aa: CASSLGGQSGNTIYF; cdr3_nt: TGTGCCAGCTCCCTTGGCGGACAGTCTGGAAACACCATATATTTT
cdr3_length: 13; clone_size: .; d_call: TRBD1; j_call: TRBJ1-1; v_call: TRBV5-1; cdr3_aa: CASTKDRQTEAFF; cdr3_nt: TGCGCCAGCACCAAGGACAGGCAGACTGAAGCTTTCTTT
cdr3_length: 14; clone_size: .; d_call: TRBD2; j_call: TRBJ2-3; v_call: TRBV6-4; cdr3_aa: CASSPTSGTDTQYF; cdr3_nt: TGTGCCAGCAGCCCCACTAGCGGCACAGATACGCAGTATTTT
cdr3_length: 13; clone_size: once; d_call: TRBD2; j_call: TRBJ2-1; v_call: TRBV7-2; cdr3_aa: CASSFAGGNEQFF; cdr3_nt: TGTGCCAGCAGCTTCGCGGGAGGGAATGAGCAGTTCTTC
cdr3_length: 14; clone_size: .; d_call: TRBD1; j_call: TRBJ1-2; v_call: TRBV9; cdr3_aa: CASSFRTGGYGYTF; cdr3_nt: TGTGCCAGCAGCTTCAGGACAGGTGGGTATGGCTACACCTTC
cdr3_length: 16; clone_size: .; d_call: .; j_call: TRBJ1-5; v_call: TRBV5-4; cdr3_aa: CASSDGSRGSNQPQHF; cdr3_nt: TGTGCCAGCAGCGACGGGAGCCGGGGTAGCAATCAGCCCCAGCATTTT
cdr3_length: 14; clone_size: .; d_call: .; j_call: TRBJ1-3; v_call: TRBV9; cdr3_aa: CASSVGSSGNTIYF; cdr3_nt: TGTGCCAGCAGCGTAGGGAGCTCTGGAAACACCATATATTTT
cdr3_length: 17; clone_size: once; d_call: .; j_call: TRBJ2-1; v_call: TRBV4-2; cdr3_aa: CASSQVGGAISYNEQFF; cdr3_nt: TGTGCCAGCAGCCAAGTAGGCGGGGCCATCTCCTACAATGAGCAGTTCTTC
cdr3_length: 18; clone_size: .; d_call: TRBD2; j_call: TRBJ2-1; v_call: TRBV5-1; cdr3_aa: CASSFPSGGAPGSNEQFF; cdr3_nt: TGCGCCAGCAGCTTCCCTAGCGGGGGGGCCCCGGGTAGTAATGAGCAGTTCTTC